The 27 T cell receptor beta chains below come from one sample, sequenced in a study of regulatory T cells in long-lasting Graves disease. Time point: newly diagnosed GD, antithyroid drugs for less than 3 months. PBMC-derived RNA was used for the TCR library. According to the study, TCR beta libraries were built with iRepertoire HTBI primers and CDR3-region Arm-PCR. TCRdb re-called the multiplex PCR reads through MiXCR, storing one row per CDR3 protein. This sample has over 350,000 distinct CDR3 sequences, with approximately 16% found just once. These records were also assigned to another study, of T cells in Graves' hyperthyroidism and ophthalmopathy.

The sequenced sample was peripheral blood mononuclear cells (PBMCs), obtained at new diagnosis, from a patient treated with antithyroid drugs. The receptors originated from a woman aged 35 to 49 with Graves disease.

This clonotype was observed many times. The chain links TRBV12-3 or TRBV12-4 to TRBJ2-4, with 7 bases identical to TRBD1. The V segment lost 1 base and the J segment 9 bases; nucleotides outside the gene matches: 3. CDR3 length: 13 amino acids. This chain's CDR3 is CASSLEGATIQYF. The CDR3 bases are TGTGCCAGCAGTTTAGAGGGGGCGACCATTCAGTACTTC.

V is TRBV5-5 and J is TRBJ2-2; 10 bases fit TRBD2. Trimming at V came to 0 bases and at J to 6 bases, leaving 8 bases not matched to a gene. Germline V gives CDR1 SGHKS, CDR2 YYEKEE (reference sequence). The CDR3 is 17 residues long. The CDR3 coding sequence is TGTGCCAGCAGCTTGGGGGCTAGCGGGAGTCCCTCCGGGGAGCTGTTTTTT. Translated, it gives CASSLGASGSPSGELFF.

The table lists this clonotype with a few counts. The chain combines TRBV14 with TRBJ1-6; TRBD1 is a possible D gene (5 bases). The CDR3 is made up of 17 amino acids. The germline CDR1 and CDR2 sequences are SGHDN and FVKESK. Trimming left V 4 bases short and J 0 bases short, with 13 bases between. CDR3 nucleotide sequence: TGTGCCAGCAGCCGAGGACACTATAGCTCCTATAATTCACCCCTCCACTTT. This translates into CASSRGHYSSYNSPLHF.

This clonotype was recorded at least ten times. The chain employs TRBV14 and TRBJ1-1; D is ambiguous. The germline V gene encodes CDR1 SGHDN and CDR2 FVKESK. The CDR3 consists of 13 residues. Between the trimmed V and J ends, which lost 2 bases and 1 base, there was a span of 5 bases. CDR3 DNA sequence: TGTGCCAGCAGCCAACTCGAGAACACTGAAGCTTTCTTT. Protein sequence: CASSQLENTEAFF.

This clonotype was observed a handful of times. The chain joins TRBV7-6 to TRBJ2-5, with TRBD2 matching 10 bases. Per germline, CDR1 SGHVS and CDR2 FNYEAQ. Germline trimming cut 4 bases from V and 11 bases from J; bases unmatched to any gene: 4. This CDR3 has 12 amino acids. The CDR3 region is CASSYTSGTQYF. Written as DNA, the CDR3 is TGTGCCAGCAGCTATACTAGCGGGACACAGTACTTC.

CDR3 protein: CASIPPGLAGNEQYF. The CDR3 coding sequence is TGTGCCAGCATCCCCCCGGGACTAGCGGGCAACGAGCAGTACTTC. This chain uses TRBV2 with TRBJ2-7, with 12 nucleotides matching TRBD2. The V and J ends lost 7 bases and 5 bases, in that order; junction bases with no gene match: 9. The CDR3 covers 15 residues. The V gene's germline CDR1 is SNHLY and CDR2 FYNNEI.

This clonotype was seen repeatedly, ten times or more. The V call is TRBV27, the J call TRBJ1-3; 10 bases line up with TRBD1. CDR1 is MNHEY, CDR2 SMNVEV, per germline (reference sequence). There are 15 residues in the CDR3. The junction had 5 bases not matched to a gene; V was cut back by 4 bases and J by 5 bases. The CDR3 here is CASSSVGQGRNTIYF. CDR3 nucleotide sequence: TGTGCCAGCAGTTCAGTGGGACAGGGGAGAAACACCATATATTTT.

This clonotype was counted at least ten times. The chain employs TRBV27 and TRBJ2-5; 13 nucleotides line up with TRBD2. V shed 5 bases and J 5 bases; nucleotides not matched to a gene: 8. Per the germline V gene, CDR1 is MNHEY and CDR2 is SMNVEV (reference sequence). The CDR3 totals 16 residues. The CDR3 loop is CASSPPGLAGYETQYF. The CDR3 nucleotides read TGTGCCAGCAGTCCGCCGGGACTAGCGGGATATGAGACCCAGTACTTC.

The rearrangement links TRBV12-3 or TRBV12-4 to TRBJ2-5; D is uncertain. This CDR3 has 14 residues. V was trimmed by 4 bases and J by 2 bases, leaving 11 bases between them. The CDR3 sequence is CASSWSLKQETQYF. The CDR3 nucleotides are TGTGCCAGCAGTTGGTCTTTAAAACAAGAGACCCAGTACTTC.

This clonotype was picked up many times. The rearrangement joins TRBV7-2 to TRBJ2-1, with 8 bases fitting TRBD2. V lost 9 bases, J lost 3 bases, and 7 bases stayed unmatched. Germline lookup yields CDR1 SGHTA and CDR2 FQGNSA. This CDR3 spans 14 amino acids. The CDR3 nucleotides read TGTGCCAGGCCGAGCGGGAGAGGCTACAATGAGCAGTTCTTC. Translating it yields CARPSGRGYNEQFF.

This clonotype appeared a few times. V is TRBV15 and J is TRBJ2-2; D may be TRBD1 or TRBD2 (7 bases each). The CDR3 totals 15 residues. Germline V gene data show CDR1 as LNHNV and CDR2 as YYDKDF (reference sequence). Trimming removed 3 bases from V and 5 bases from J, with 13 bases in between. CDR3 bases: TGTGCCACCAGCAGCCCCAGGGGGGGGACCGGGGAGCTGTTTTTT. Its protein is CATSSPRGGTGELFF.

This clonotype was found a few times. The J gene is TRBJ1-1, the V gene TRBV7-8, with D uncertain. Germline V gives CDR1 SGHVS, CDR2 FQNEAQ. With 1 base removed from V and 7 bases from J, the gap between germline ends came to 10 bases. The CDR3 is made up of 13 amino acids. The DNA for the CDR3 is TGTGCCAGCAGCTTAGGTGGGAGTTATGAAGCTTTCTTT. This codes for CASSLGGSYEAFF.

The chain is built from TRBV5-1 and TRBJ2-3; TRBD1 or TRBD2 may be the D gene (5 bases each). Per germline, CDR1 SGHRS and CDR2 YFSETQ. The CDR3 length is 16 residues. V gave up 0 bases and J gave up 3 bases, with 14 bases separating them. The CDR3 spells CASSLGGPLQTDTQYF. Here the CDR3 DNA reads TGCGCCAGCAGCTTGGGGGGACCCTTACAAACAGATACGCAGTATTTT.

This clonotype was counted only a few times. The chain combines TRBV19 with TRBJ1-3; D is uncertain. The CDR3 loop spans 14 amino acids. Germline CDR1 reads LNHDA; CDR2 reads SQIVND (reference sequence). V was shortened by 3 bases and J by 3 bases, with 9 bases between the two germline ends. CDR3 in amino acids: CASSMRQLGNTIYF. The CDR3 DNA sequence: TGTGCCAGTAGTATGCGTCAGCTTGGAAACACCATATATTTT.

About this clonotype itself: This likely reflects a read error, since a far larger clone is one base away. J is TRBJ2-1 and V is TRBV28; tentatively, D is TRBD2 (5 bases). The last part of the DNA fits TRBJ2-5 better; the J call may be wrong. This CDR3 has 18 amino acids. Germline CDR1 MDHEN, CDR2 SYDVKM. The CDR3 region has the DNA TGTGCCGGCAGTTTATCCGCGCAACCTAGCATCCTGGGGGAGACCCAGTACTTC. It encodes CAGSLSAQPSILGETQYF.

The chain uses TRBV11-2 and TRBJ2-3; 10 bases map to TRBD1. CDR1 and CDR2 from the germline V gene are SGHAT and FQNNGV. V trimming: 3 bases; J trimming: 3 bases; junction bases outside the gene matches: 9. CDR3 length: 17 residues. As DNA, the CDR3 is TGTGCCAGCAGCTTTCCGGGACAGGGGAGGTGGACAGATACGCAGTATTTT. It encodes CASSFPGQGRWTDTQYF.

The chain carries TRBV9 and TRBJ1-5; TRBD1 is a possible D gene (5 bases). Germline V gives CDR1 SGDLS, CDR2 YYNGEE. The length of the CDR3 is 14 residues. The germline V and J ends were trimmed by 4 bases and 8 bases, with 16 bases remaining between them. The chain's CDR3 is CASSQGGAAEPQHF. The CDR3 region has the DNA TGTGCCAGCAGCCAGGGAGGGGCCGCGGAGCCCCAGCATTTT. Full variable domain (missing parts from reference TRBV9 and TRBJ1-5): DSGVTQTPKHLITATGQRVTLRCSPRSGDLSVYWYQQSLDQGLQFLIQYYNGEERAKGNILERFSAQQFPDLHSELNLSSLELGDSALYFCASSQGGAAEPQHFGDGTRLSIL.

This clonotype was observed a handful of times. Possible read error: a much larger clone is one base away. The V gene is TRBV12-3 or TRBV12-4, the J gene TRBJ1-2, with unresolved D. The CDR3 loop spans 12 amino acids. As DNA, the CDR3 is TGTGCCAGCAGTTTAAATAACTATGGCTGCACCTTC. Its protein product is CASSLNNYGCTF.

This clonotype has a handful of counts. This sequence joins TRBV6-5 and TRBJ2-7, with D unresolved. CDR1 and CDR2 from the germline V gene are MNHEY and SVGAGI. The ends were cut back, 2 bases at V and 4 bases at J, with 15 bases in the middle. CDR3 length equals 15 residues. CDR3 loop: CASSYDVALRYEQYF. The DNA for the CDR3 is TGTGCCAGCAGTTACGATGTTGCCCTCCGGTACGAGCAGTACTTC.

This clonotype was seen many times. V is TRBV7-8 and J is TRBJ2-1, with 7 positions matching TRBD1. V trimming: 1 base; J trimming: 8 bases; junction bases outside the gene matches: 5. Looked up from germline, CDR1 is SGHVS and CDR2 is FQNEAQ. CDR3 length: 14 amino acids. The CDR3 sequence is CASSLGTGSDEQFF. The DNA of the CDR3 is TGTGCCAGCAGCTTAGGGACAGGATCCGATGAGCAGTTCTTC.

This clonotype has ten or more counts. The chain uses TRBV13 and TRBJ2-7; no clear D. The CDR3 totals 13 residues. Germline CDR1 reads PRHDT; CDR2 reads FYEKMQ (reference sequence). V lost 4 bases and J lost 4, with 11 bases in between. CDR3: CASSSASQYEQYF. Written as DNA, the CDR3 is TGTGCCAGCAGCTCCGCCTCCCAATACGAGCAGTACTTC.

This clonotype was observed at least ten times. DNA for the CDR3: TGTGCCAGCAGCTTGGGCCCCGAGCAGTACTTC. This gives the protein CASSLGPEQYF. The chain recombines TRBV11-2 with TRBJ2-7, with D unresolved. V was cut by 3 bases and J by 6 bases, with 6 bases left in between. The CDR3 extends over 11 amino acids. In germline, CDR1 is SGHAT, CDR2 FQNNGV.

As for this clonotype: A much bigger clone sits one base away, suggesting this may be a read error. The chain has TRBV12-3 or TRBV12-4 and TRBJ1-1; TRBD1 agrees at 7 bases. This CDR3 spans 12 amino acids. With 6 bases clipped from V and 5 bases from J, the junction kept 3 bases outside the gene matches. CDR3 DNA: TGTGCCAGCAGGGAACAGGGGACTGAAGCTTTCTTT. Residues: CASREQGTEAFF.

There are many counts of this clonotype. The chain couples TRBV6-2 or TRBV6-3 to TRBJ2-2; TRBD2 is a possible D gene (6 bases). Germline-derived CDR1 and CDR2 are MNHEY and SVGEGT. The V and J ends lost 5 bases and 4 bases respectively, with 23 bases between them. The CDR3 totals 18 residues. The CDR3 DNA sequence: TGTGCCAGCAGTGAAAGGCGGGCGGGGCAGGTCTTCACCGGGGAGCTGTTTTTT. This gives the protein CASSERRAGQVFTGELFF.

Ten or more counts support this clonotype. The chain carries TRBV29-1 and TRBJ2-2; D is unresolved. V was shortened by 3 bases and J by 5 bases, with 10 bases between the two germline ends. Germline CDR1 and CDR2: SQVTM and ANQGSEA. CDR3 length: 13 amino acids. The CDR3 spells CSVDEPSTGELFF. The CDR3 DNA reads TGCAGCGTTGATGAGCCTAGTACCGGGGAGCTGTTTTTT.

Here the CDR3 reads CASSPTSGAGTGELFF. The CDR3 nucleotides read TGTGCCAGCAGCCCTACTAGCGGTGCGGGAACCGGGGAGCTGTTTTTT. The chain couples TRBV7-3 to TRBJ2-2, with TRBD2 matching 8 bases. The CDR3 is 16 amino acids. Looked up from germline, CDR1 is SGHTA and CDR2 is FQGTGA. V lost 5 bases and J lost 5; bases outside the gene matches: 10.

This clonotype was recorded at least ten times. The chain employs TRBV27 and TRBJ2-5; a possible D gene is TRBD1 (6 bases). CDR1 and CDR2 (germline): MNHEY, SMNVEV (reference sequence). The CDR3 consists of 12 residues. The germline V and J ends were trimmed by 8 bases and 7 bases, with 14 bases remaining between them. The CDR3 spells CASRGQGGTQYF. CDR3 nucleotides: TGTGCCAGCCGGGGACAAGGAGGGACCCAGTACTTC.